The entry below describes one T cell receptor (beta chain). Its target is unknown. These data originate in a study of T cell responses to AZD1222 COVID-19 vaccine. Findings and caveats of the study: At baseline, just a handful of AZD1222 recipients tested seropositive. As reported, nearly half of all spike-specific TCRs target variant regions that are unmutated. Most donors were white British, females outnumbered males, and clonal diversity was possibly underestimated.

The protocol was immunoSEQ multiplex PCR, while the TCRdb copy is restricted to in-frame clones and leaves out a portion. In the table there are approximately 110,000 clones, 80% to 90% of which are singletons. The sample here was peripheral blood, taken 28 days after the second AZD1222 dose. The receptor comes from an adult who received the AZD1222 COVID-19 vaccine.

CDR3 nucleotides: TGTGCCAGCAGCTTCGGCAGGGCGAACTATGGCTACACCTTC. It codes for CASSFGRANYGYTF. The chain is built from TRBV5-6 and TRBJ1-2; perhaps TRBD1 as D (5 bases). Germline CDR1 and CDR2: SGHDT and YYEEEE. The CDR3 runs 14 residues. With 2 bases removed from V and 2 bases from J, the gap between germline ends came to 10 bases.